Listed below are T cell receptor beta chains from one sample, sequenced in a study of post-analysis software for immune sequencing data. TCRdb re-called the PCR reads with MiXCR, one entry per CDR3 protein. Among approximately 630,000 distinct CDR3 sequences listed, 55% to 70% were seen once. Sequencing input: blood. Receptor source: a girl aged 2-10 years with multiple sclerosis. CDR3s include the opening cysteine and the closing phenylalanine or tryptophan. The order of the fields is J gene, D gene, CDR3 length, V gene, clone size, CDR3 protein, CDR3 DNA. The D gene is left open where the match is weak. The size entry is marked missing in some rows and otherwise reads once, few, many or a size class.

j_call: TRBJ2-1; d_call: -; cdr3_length: 14; v_call: TRBV5-1; clone_size: few; cdr3_aa: CASSPADSYNEQFF; cdr3_nt: TGCGCCAGCAGCCCAGCGGACTCCTACAATGAGCAGTTCTTC
j_call: TRBJ2-1; d_call: TRBD2; cdr3_length: 14; v_call: TRBV29-1; clone_size: -; cdr3_aa: CSVEMGLAGSEQFF; cdr3_nt: TGCAGCGTTGAGATGGGACTAGCGGGGAGTGAGCAGTTCTTC
j_call: TRBJ2-1; d_call: -; cdr3_length: 16; v_call: TRBV4-3; clone_size: -; cdr3_aa: CASSQDGAGDYNEQFF; cdr3_nt: TGCGCCAGCAGCCAAGATGGGGCAGGGGACTACAATGAGCAGTTCTTC
j_call: TRBJ2-5; d_call: -; cdr3_length: 15; v_call: TRBV4-1; clone_size: -; cdr3_aa: CAGSPPLSRTATQYF; cdr3_nt: TGCGCCGGCAGCCCCCCCTTAAGCCGAACGGCGACCCAGTACTTC
j_call: TRBJ2-7; d_call: -; cdr3_length: 15; v_call: TRBV5-5; clone_size: -; cdr3_aa: CASSLGPLGSYEQYF; cdr3_nt: TGTGCCAGCAGCTTGGGGCCCCTCGGCTCCTACGAGCAGTACTTC
j_call: TRBJ2-7; d_call: TRBD1; cdr3_length: 16; v_call: TRBV7-9; clone_size: -; cdr3_aa: CASSLATGQGSYEQYF; cdr3_nt: TGTGCCAGCAGCTTAGCCACGGGACAGGGATCCTACGAGCAGTACTTC
j_call: TRBJ1-2; d_call: -; cdr3_length: 14; v_call: TRBV29-1; clone_size: -; cdr3_aa: CSVGGVPGYYGYTF; cdr3_nt: TGCAGCGTGGGGGGGGTTCCAGGCTACTATGGCTACACCTTC
j_call: TRBJ1-1; d_call: -; cdr3_length: 15; v_call: TRBV9; clone_size: -; cdr3_aa: CASSIGGKPNTEAFF; cdr3_nt: TGTGCCAGCAGCATTGGGGGCAAACCGAACACTGAAGCTTTCTTT
j_call: TRBJ2-7; d_call: -; cdr3_length: 18; v_call: TRBV28; clone_size: -; cdr3_aa: CASSTTPLFSTGRHEQYF; cdr3_nt: TGTGCCAGCAGTACAACCCCCTTGTTTTCGACAGGTCGCCACGAGCAGTACTTC
j_call: TRBJ1-4; d_call: -; cdr3_length: 12; v_call: TRBV18; clone_size: -; cdr3_aa: CASSPPLEKLFF; cdr3_nt: TGTGCCAGCTCACCGCCGCTCGAAAAACTGTTTTTT
j_call: TRBJ2-3; d_call: -; cdr3_length: 14; v_call: TRBV27; clone_size: -; cdr3_aa: CASSSTHVTDTQYF; cdr3_nt: TGTGCCAGCAGTTCTACACACGTCACAGATACGCAGTATTTT
j_call: TRBJ2-4; d_call: -; cdr3_length: 12; v_call: TRBV29-1; clone_size: -; cdr3_aa: CSVEWPPGEQYF; cdr3_nt: TGCAGCGTTGAGTGGCCGCCCGGTGAGCAGTACTTC
j_call: TRBJ2-1; d_call: -; cdr3_length: 14; v_call: TRBV2; clone_size: -; cdr3_aa: CASSLRGDSGEQFF; cdr3_nt: TGTGCCAGCAGTCTCCGAGGGGATTCAGGGGAGCAGTTCTTC
j_call: TRBJ2-3; d_call: -; cdr3_length: 11; v_call: TRBV29-1; clone_size: few; cdr3_aa: CSVAPWDTQYF; cdr3_nt: TGCAGCGTTGCCCCATGGGATACGCAGTATTTT
j_call: TRBJ2-7; d_call: TRBD1; cdr3_length: 15; v_call: TRBV11-2; clone_size: few; cdr3_aa: CASSLEEQGFDEQYF; cdr3_nt: TGTGCCAGCAGCTTAGAGGAACAGGGGTTCGACGAGCAGTACTTC
j_call: TRBJ2-1; d_call: TRBD2; cdr3_length: 18; v_call: TRBV28; clone_size: few; cdr3_aa: CASSKNAALAGADNEQFF; cdr3_nt: TGTGCCAGCAGTAAAAACGCCGCTTTGGCGGGAGCGGACAATGAGCAGTTCTTC
j_call: TRBJ1-5; d_call: TRBD1; cdr3_length: 13; v_call: TRBV20-1; clone_size: -; cdr3_aa: CSAWTGVNQPQHF; cdr3_nt: TGCAGTGCTTGGACAGGGGTGAATCAGCCCCAGCATTTT
j_call: TRBJ2-4; d_call: -; cdr3_length: 15; v_call: TRBV12-3/TRBV12-4; clone_size: -; cdr3_aa: CASSLEGRTAWEQYF; cdr3_nt: TGTGCCAGCAGTTTAGAGGGACGGACCGCTTGGGAGCAGTACTTC
j_call: TRBJ2-7; d_call: -; cdr3_length: 15; v_call: TRBV28; clone_size: -; cdr3_aa: CASNPPTGSRYEQYF; cdr3_nt: TGTGCCAGCAACCCACCGACAGGTTCTCGGTACGAGCAGTACTTC
j_call: TRBJ1-4; d_call: -; cdr3_length: 14; v_call: TRBV5-5; clone_size: -; cdr3_aa: CASSAYEAPRNLFF; cdr3_nt: TGTGCCAGCAGCGCCTACGAGGCCCCAAGAAACCTGTTTTTT
j_call: TRBJ1-1; d_call: TRBD1; cdr3_length: 13; v_call: TRBV12-3/TRBV12-4; clone_size: -; cdr3_aa: CASGRQGLYEAFF; cdr3_nt: TGTGCCAGCGGACGACAGGGTCTGTATGAAGCTTTCTTT
j_call: TRBJ1-2; d_call: TRBD1; cdr3_length: 15; v_call: TRBV7-9; clone_size: -; cdr3_aa: CASSLSSGTDNGYTF; cdr3_nt: TGTGCCAGCAGCTTAAGTTCCGGGACAGACAATGGCTACACCTTC
j_call: TRBJ2-5; d_call: TRBD2; cdr3_length: 17; v_call: TRBV7-2; clone_size: -; cdr3_aa: CASSLAGGAISRETQYF; cdr3_nt: TGTGCCAGCAGCTTAGCCGGGGGGGCAATTTCAAGGGAGACCCAGTACTTC
j_call: TRBJ2-5; d_call: TRBD1; cdr3_length: 13; v_call: TRBV20-1; clone_size: few; cdr3_aa: CSALGQGQETQYF; cdr3_nt: TGCAGTGCTTTGGGACAGGGACAAGAGACCCAGTACTTC
j_call: TRBJ2-1; d_call: -; cdr3_length: 16; v_call: TRBV4-2; clone_size: -; cdr3_aa: CASSPPPGEKFFEQFF; cdr3_nt: TGTGCCAGCAGCCCCCCCCCGGGGGAGAAGTTCTTTGAGCAGTTCTTC
j_call: TRBJ2-1; d_call: -; cdr3_length: 15; v_call: TRBV5-1; clone_size: -; cdr3_aa: CASSLGAGDYNEQFF; cdr3_nt: TGCGCCAGCAGCTTGGGGGCAGGGGATTACAATGAGCAGTTCTTC
j_call: TRBJ2-5; d_call: TRBD1; cdr3_length: 17; v_call: TRBV11-2; clone_size: -; cdr3_aa: CASSLGPLQGAGETQYF; cdr3_nt: TGTGCCAGCAGCTTAGGCCCTTTACAGGGGGCGGGAGAGACCCAGTACTTC
j_call: TRBJ2-5; d_call: TRBD1; cdr3_length: 16; v_call: TRBV10-1; clone_size: few; cdr3_aa: CASSESPGQGGETQYF; cdr3_nt: TGTGCCAGCAGTGAGTCTCCGGGACAGGGGGGAGAGACCCAGTACTTC
j_call: TRBJ2-4; d_call: -; cdr3_length: 16; v_call: TRBV29-1; clone_size: few; cdr3_aa: CSVEDLPVGDWNIQYF; cdr3_nt: TGCAGCGTTGAAGATCTCCCCGTCGGGGACTGGAACATTCAGTACTTC
j_call: TRBJ2-7; d_call: TRBD2; cdr3_length: 14; v_call: TRBV9; clone_size: -; cdr3_aa: CASSVGLAGNEQYF; cdr3_nt: TGTGCCAGCAGCGTAGGCCTAGCGGGAAACGAGCAGTACTTC
j_call: TRBJ1-2; d_call: TRBD1; cdr3_length: 16; v_call: TRBV7-9; clone_size: -; cdr3_aa: CASSLAWGQGARGYTF; cdr3_nt: TGTGCCAGCAGCTTAGCGTGGGGACAGGGGGCGAGAGGCTACACCTTC
j_call: TRBJ2-3; d_call: -; cdr3_length: 13; v_call: TRBV2; clone_size: once; cdr3_aa: CASRAGTPDTQYF; cdr3_nt: TGTGCCAGCAGAGCCGGGACACCCGATACGCAGTATTTT
j_call: TRBJ2-4; d_call: -; cdr3_length: 13; v_call: TRBV11-2; clone_size: -; cdr3_aa: CASSSAGVNIQYF; cdr3_nt: TGTGCCAGCAGCTCCGCCGGGGTAAACATTCAGTACTTC
j_call: TRBJ2-5; d_call: TRBD2; cdr3_length: 17; v_call: TRBV5-1; clone_size: -; cdr3_aa: CASSLGLAGPGQETQYF; cdr3_nt: TGCGCCAGCAGCTTGGGACTAGCGGGCCCGGGACAAGAGACCCAGTACTTC
j_call: TRBJ1-5; d_call: -; cdr3_length: 15; v_call: TRBV3-1; clone_size: -; cdr3_aa: CASSQDPTGDQPQHF; cdr3_nt: TGTGCCAGCAGCCAAGATCCCACAGGTGATCAGCCCCAGCATTTT
j_call: TRBJ1-2; d_call: -; cdr3_length: 14; v_call: TRBV7-2; clone_size: -; cdr3_aa: CASSEQGPLGGYTF; cdr3_nt: TGTGCCAGCAGCGAACAGGGCCCTCTGGGTGGCTACACCTTC
j_call: TRBJ2-7; d_call: TRBD1; cdr3_length: 12; v_call: TRBV6-6; clone_size: few; cdr3_aa: CASEGAGDEQYF; cdr3_nt: TGTGCCAGCGAGGGGGCTGGTGACGAGCAGTACTTC
j_call: TRBJ2-7; d_call: TRBD1; cdr3_length: 12; v_call: TRBV29-1; clone_size: -; cdr3_aa: CSVRDRGYEQYF; cdr3_nt: TGCAGCGTGCGAGACAGGGGGTACGAGCAGTACTTC
j_call: TRBJ2-4; d_call: TRBD1; cdr3_length: 16; v_call: TRBV7-3; clone_size: few; cdr3_aa: CASSWGQGPVGNIQYF; cdr3_nt: TGTGCCAGCAGCTGGGGACAGGGGCCAGTGGGGAACATTCAGTACTTC
j_call: TRBJ2-1; d_call: TRBD2; cdr3_length: 14; v_call: TRBV19; clone_size: -; cdr3_aa: CASSIPRLASEQFF; cdr3_nt: TGTGCCAGTAGTATCCCGCGACTAGCGTCTGAGCAGTTCTTC
j_call: TRBJ2-5; d_call: TRBD2; cdr3_length: 15; v_call: TRBV6-2/TRBV6-3; clone_size: -; cdr3_aa: CASSYSGTSAETQYF; cdr3_nt: TGTGCCAGCAGTTACTCCGGGACTAGCGCAGAGACCCAGTACTTC
j_call: TRBJ2-7; d_call: TRBD1; cdr3_length: 15; v_call: TRBV25-1; clone_size: few; cdr3_aa: CASSEAGTADYEQYF; cdr3_nt: TGTGCCAGCAGTGAGGCCGGGACAGCGGACTACGAGCAGTACTTC
j_call: TRBJ2-1; d_call: -; cdr3_length: 15; v_call: TRBV15; clone_size: -; cdr3_aa: CATSRGEAPYNEQFF; cdr3_nt: TGTGCCACCAGCAGAGGAGAAGCCCCCTACAATGAGCAGTTCTTC
j_call: TRBJ2-7; d_call: -; cdr3_length: 15; v_call: TRBV20-1; clone_size: -; cdr3_aa: CSARGGIGGHYEQYF; cdr3_nt: TGCAGTGCCCGAGGCGGTATTGGGGGTCACTACGAGCAGTACTTC
j_call: TRBJ2-7; d_call: TRBD2; cdr3_length: 17; v_call: TRBV7-7; clone_size: -; cdr3_aa: CASSPRLAGLPSYEQYF; cdr3_nt: TGTGCCAGCAGCCCGCGACTAGCGGGGTTACCATCCTACGAGCAGTACTTC
j_call: TRBJ1-1; d_call: -; cdr3_length: 17; v_call: TRBV11-2; clone_size: -; cdr3_aa: CASSLDSTSTVNTEAFF; cdr3_nt: TGTGCCAGCAGCTTAGACTCGACCTCGACAGTCAACACTGAAGCTTTCTTT
j_call: TRBJ2-7; d_call: TRBD2; cdr3_length: 13; v_call: TRBV29-1; clone_size: -; cdr3_aa: CSVGQRGPDEQYF; cdr3_nt: TGCAGCGTTGGTCAGCGGGGCCCCGATGAGCAGTACTTC
j_call: TRBJ2-1; d_call: -; cdr3_length: 17; v_call: TRBV5-1; clone_size: -; cdr3_aa: CASSLPGSRTANNEQFF; cdr3_nt: TGCGCCAGCAGCTTGCCGGGGAGTAGGACAGCAAACAATGAGCAGTTCTTC
j_call: TRBJ2-7; d_call: -; cdr3_length: 13; v_call: TRBV12-3/TRBV12-4; clone_size: -; cdr3_aa: CASSVLSSYEQYF; cdr3_nt: TGTGCCAGCAGTGTCCTAAGCTCCTACGAGCAGTACTTC
j_call: TRBJ2-1; d_call: TRBD2; cdr3_length: 15; v_call: TRBV6-4; clone_size: once; cdr3_aa: CAGSVTSGTPNEQFF; cdr3_nt: TGTGCCGGCAGTGTGACTAGCGGGACCCCCAATGAGCAGTTCTTC
j_call: TRBJ2-7; d_call: TRBD1; cdr3_length: 16; v_call: TRBV7-9; clone_size: -; cdr3_aa: CASSQAGTGRGHEQYF; cdr3_nt: TGTGCCAGCAGCCAAGCCGGGACAGGGAGGGGTCACGAGCAGTACTTC
j_call: TRBJ1-2; d_call: -; cdr3_length: 14; v_call: TRBV5-1; clone_size: -; cdr3_aa: CASSLSGENYGYTF; cdr3_nt: TGCGCCAGCAGCTTGAGCGGGGAGAACTATGGCTACACCTTC
j_call: TRBJ1-5; d_call: -; cdr3_length: 14; v_call: TRBV20-1; clone_size: few; cdr3_aa: CSAPDGVSNQPQHF; cdr3_nt: TGCAGTGCCCCTGATGGGGTGAGCAATCAGCCCCAGCATTTT
j_call: TRBJ1-4; d_call: -; cdr3_length: 14; v_call: TRBV7-2; clone_size: -; cdr3_aa: CASSYSQTNEKLFF; cdr3_nt: TGTGCCAGCAGCTACAGTCAAACTAATGAAAAACTGTTTTTT